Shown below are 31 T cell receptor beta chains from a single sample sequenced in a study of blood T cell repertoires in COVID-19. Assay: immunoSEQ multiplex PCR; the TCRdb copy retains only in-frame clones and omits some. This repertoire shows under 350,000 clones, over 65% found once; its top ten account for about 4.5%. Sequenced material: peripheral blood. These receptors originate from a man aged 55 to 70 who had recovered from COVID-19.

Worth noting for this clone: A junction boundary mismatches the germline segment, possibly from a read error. CDR3 sequence reads: CASSARDNYDEQFF. CDR3 DNA: TGTGCCAGCAGCGCCCGGGACAACTACGATGAGCAGTTCTTC. The chain combines TRBV7-9 with TRBJ2-1; D may be TRBD1 (6 bases). Germline lookup yields CDR1 SEHNR and CDR2 FQNEAQ (reference sequence). This CDR3 is 14 amino acids long. Supplemented by reference TRBV7-9 and TRBJ2-1, the full variable domain reads DTGVSQNPRHKITKRGQNVTFRCDPISEHNRLYWYRQTLGQGPEFLTYFQNEAQLEKSRLLSDRFSAERPKGSFSTLEIQRTEQGDSAMYLCASSARDNYDEQFFGPGTRLTVL.

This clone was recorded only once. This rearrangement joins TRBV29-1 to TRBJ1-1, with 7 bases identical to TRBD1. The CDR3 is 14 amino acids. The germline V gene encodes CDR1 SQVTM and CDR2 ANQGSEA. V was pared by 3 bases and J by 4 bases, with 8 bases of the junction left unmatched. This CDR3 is CSVEVRGPATEAFF. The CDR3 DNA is TGCAGCGTTGAGGTAAGGGGGCCTGCCACTGAAGCTTTCTTT.

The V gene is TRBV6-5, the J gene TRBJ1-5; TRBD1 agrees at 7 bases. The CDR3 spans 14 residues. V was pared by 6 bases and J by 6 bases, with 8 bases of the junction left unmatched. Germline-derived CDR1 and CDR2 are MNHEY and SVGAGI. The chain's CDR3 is CASSETGTFQPQHF. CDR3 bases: TGTGCCAGCAGCGAGACAGGGACGTTTCAGCCCCAGCATTTT.

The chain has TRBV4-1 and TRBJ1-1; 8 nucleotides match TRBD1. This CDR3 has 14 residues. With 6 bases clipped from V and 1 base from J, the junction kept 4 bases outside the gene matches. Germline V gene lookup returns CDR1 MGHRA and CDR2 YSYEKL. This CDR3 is CASRPDRGNTEAFF. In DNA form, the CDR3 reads TGCGCCAGCAGACCTGACAGGGGGAACACTGAAGCTTTCTTT.

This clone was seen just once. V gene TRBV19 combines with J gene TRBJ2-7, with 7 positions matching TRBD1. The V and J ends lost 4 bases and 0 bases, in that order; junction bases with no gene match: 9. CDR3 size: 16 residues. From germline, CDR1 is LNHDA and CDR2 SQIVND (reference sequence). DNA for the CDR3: TGTGCCAGTAGTAGCCCCAGGGACAGCTTCTCCTACGAGCAGTACTTC. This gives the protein CASSSPRDSFSYEQYF.

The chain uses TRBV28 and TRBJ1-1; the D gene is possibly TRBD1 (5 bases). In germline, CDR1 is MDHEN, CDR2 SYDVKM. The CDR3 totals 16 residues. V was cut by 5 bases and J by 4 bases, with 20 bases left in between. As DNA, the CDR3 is TGTGCCAGCAGTCTTCTACCAGGGCCAACGAGCACTGAAGCTTTCTTT. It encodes CASSLLPGPTSTEAFF.

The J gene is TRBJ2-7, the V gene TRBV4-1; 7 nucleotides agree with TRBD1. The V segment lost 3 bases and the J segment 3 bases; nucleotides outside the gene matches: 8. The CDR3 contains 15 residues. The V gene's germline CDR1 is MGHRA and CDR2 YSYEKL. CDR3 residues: CASSHTQGTFYEQYF. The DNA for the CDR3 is TGCGCCAGCAGCCATACACAGGGGACCTTCTACGAGCAGTACTTC.

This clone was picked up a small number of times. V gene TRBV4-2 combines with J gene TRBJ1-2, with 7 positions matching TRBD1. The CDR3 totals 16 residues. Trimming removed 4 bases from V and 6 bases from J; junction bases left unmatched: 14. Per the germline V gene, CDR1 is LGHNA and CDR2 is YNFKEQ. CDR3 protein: CASSRDGPGDRDGYTF. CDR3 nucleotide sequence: TGTGCCAGCAGCCGAGACGGGCCCGGAGACAGGGATGGCTACACCTTC.

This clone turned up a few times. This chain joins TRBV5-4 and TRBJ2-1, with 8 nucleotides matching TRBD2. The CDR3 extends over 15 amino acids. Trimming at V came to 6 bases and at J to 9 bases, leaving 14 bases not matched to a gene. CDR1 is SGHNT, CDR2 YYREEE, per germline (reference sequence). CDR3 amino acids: CASNEIASGRVEQFF. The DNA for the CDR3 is TGTGCCAGCAACGAGATTGCTAGCGGGCGCGTTGAGCAGTTCTTC.

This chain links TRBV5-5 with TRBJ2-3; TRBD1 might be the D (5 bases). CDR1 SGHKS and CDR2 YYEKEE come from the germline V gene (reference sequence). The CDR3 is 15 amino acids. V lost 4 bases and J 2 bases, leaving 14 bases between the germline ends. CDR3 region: CASSPRTGHTDTQYF. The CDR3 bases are TGTGCCAGCAGCCCACGAACAGGACACACAGATACGCAGTATTTT.

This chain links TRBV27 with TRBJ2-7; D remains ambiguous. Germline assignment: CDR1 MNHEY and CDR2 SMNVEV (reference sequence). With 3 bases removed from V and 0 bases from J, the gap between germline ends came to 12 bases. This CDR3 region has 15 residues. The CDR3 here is CASSLEIAPSYEQYF. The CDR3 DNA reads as TGTGCCAGCAGTTTGGAAATAGCACCCTCCTACGAGCAGTACTTC.

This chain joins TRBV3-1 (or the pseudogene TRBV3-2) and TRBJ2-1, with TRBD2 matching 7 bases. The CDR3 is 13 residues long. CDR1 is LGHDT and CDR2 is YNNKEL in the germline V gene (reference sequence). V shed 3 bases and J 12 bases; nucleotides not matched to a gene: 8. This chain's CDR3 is CASSQGGGSGQFF. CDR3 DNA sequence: TGTGCCAGCAGCCAGGGGGGGGGTTCAGGGCAGTTCTTC.

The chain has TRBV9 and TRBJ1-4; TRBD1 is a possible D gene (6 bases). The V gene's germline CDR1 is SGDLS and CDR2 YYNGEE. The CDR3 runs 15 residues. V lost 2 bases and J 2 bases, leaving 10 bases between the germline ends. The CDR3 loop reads CASSVGTTTNEKLFF. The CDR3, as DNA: TGTGCCAGCAGCGTGGGGACAACCACTAATGAAAAACTGTTTTTT.

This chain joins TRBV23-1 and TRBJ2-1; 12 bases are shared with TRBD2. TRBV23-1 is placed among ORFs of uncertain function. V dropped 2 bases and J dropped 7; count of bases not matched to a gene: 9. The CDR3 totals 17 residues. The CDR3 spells CASSQGIPGLAGNEQFF. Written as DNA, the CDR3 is TGCGCCAGCAGTCAAGGGATTCCGGGACTAGCGGGTAATGAGCAGTTCTTC.

The CDR3 DNA is TGTGCCAGCAGCGTAGGTGAGGCAACTAATGAAAAACTGTTTTTT. Translating gives CASSVGEATNEKLFF. The J gene is TRBJ1-4, the V gene TRBV9; D uncertain. This CDR3 has 15 amino acids. Germline V gives CDR1 SGDLS, CDR2 YYNGEE. V lost 0 bases and J 0 bases, leaving 6 bases between the germline ends. The full variable domain, in which reference TRBV9 and TRBJ1-4 provide the parts outside the CDR3, is DSGVTQTPKHLITATGQRVTLRCSPRSGDLSVYWYQQSLDQGLQFLIQYYNGEERAKGNILERFSAQQFPDLHSELNLSSLELGDSALYFCASSVGEATNEKLFFGSGTQLSVL.

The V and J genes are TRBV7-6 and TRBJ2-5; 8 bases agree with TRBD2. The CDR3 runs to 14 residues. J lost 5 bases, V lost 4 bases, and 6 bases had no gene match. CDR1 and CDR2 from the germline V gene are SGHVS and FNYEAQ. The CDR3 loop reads CASSSRTSLETQYF. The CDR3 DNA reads TGTGCCAGCAGCTCTCGGACTAGCCTGGAGACCCAGTACTTC.

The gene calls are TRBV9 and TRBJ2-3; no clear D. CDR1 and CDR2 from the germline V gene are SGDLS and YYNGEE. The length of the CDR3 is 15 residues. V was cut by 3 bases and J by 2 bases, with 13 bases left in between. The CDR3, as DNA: TGTGCCAGCAGCGCCACCCCGCGAGCCACAGATACGCAGTATTTT. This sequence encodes CASSATPRATDTQYF.

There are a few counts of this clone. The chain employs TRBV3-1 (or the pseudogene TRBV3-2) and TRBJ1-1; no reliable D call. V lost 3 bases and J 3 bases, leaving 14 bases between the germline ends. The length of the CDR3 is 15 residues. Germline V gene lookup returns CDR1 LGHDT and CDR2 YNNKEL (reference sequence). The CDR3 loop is CASSHQRVRDTEAFF. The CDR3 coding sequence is TGTGCCAGCAGCCATCAGAGGGTTCGGGACACTGAAGCTTTCTTT.

In nucleotides, the CDR3 is TGCGCCAGCAGCGAAGGGACTAGCGGGGGAGAGACCCAGTACTTC. Translating gives CASSEGTSGGETQYF. The chain links TRBV5-1 to TRBJ2-5; the match to TRBD2 covers 14 bases. V shed 4 bases, J shed 4 bases, and the junction held 3 bases outside the gene matches. The CDR3 contains 15 residues. Per the germline V gene, CDR1 is SGHRS and CDR2 is YFSETQ.

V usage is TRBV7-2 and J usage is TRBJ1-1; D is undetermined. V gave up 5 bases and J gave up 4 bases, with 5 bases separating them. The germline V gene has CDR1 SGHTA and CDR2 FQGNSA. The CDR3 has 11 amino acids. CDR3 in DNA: TGTGCCAGCAGCCCCTCCACTGAAGCTTTCTTT. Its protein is CASSPSTEAFF.

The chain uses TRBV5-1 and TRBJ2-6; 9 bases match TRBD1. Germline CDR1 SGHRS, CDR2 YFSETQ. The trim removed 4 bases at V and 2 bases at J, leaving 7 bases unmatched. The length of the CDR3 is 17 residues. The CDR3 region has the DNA TGCGCCAGCAGCCCGCGGGACAGGGCCCCTGGGGCCAACGTCCTGACTTTC. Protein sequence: CASSPRDRAPGANVLTF.

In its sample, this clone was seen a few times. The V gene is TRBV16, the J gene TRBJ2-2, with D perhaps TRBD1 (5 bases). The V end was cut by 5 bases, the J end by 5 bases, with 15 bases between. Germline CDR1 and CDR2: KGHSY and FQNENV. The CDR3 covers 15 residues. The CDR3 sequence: CASSGPVRQTGELFF. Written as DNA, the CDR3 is TGTGCCAGCAGCGGCCCCGTGAGACAGACCGGGGAGCTGTTTTTT.

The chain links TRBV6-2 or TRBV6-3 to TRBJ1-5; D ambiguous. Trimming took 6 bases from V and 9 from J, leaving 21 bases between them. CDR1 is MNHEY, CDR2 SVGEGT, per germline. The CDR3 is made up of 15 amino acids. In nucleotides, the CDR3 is TGTGCCAGCAGCCTGGAAGGGAGCCGGGATTCGCCCCAGCATTTT. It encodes CASSLEGSRDSPQHF.

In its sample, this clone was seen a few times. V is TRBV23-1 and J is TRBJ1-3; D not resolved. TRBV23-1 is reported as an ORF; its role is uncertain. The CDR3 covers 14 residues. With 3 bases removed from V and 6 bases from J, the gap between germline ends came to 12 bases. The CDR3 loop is CASSHVAAVNTIYF. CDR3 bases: TGCGCCAGCAGTCATGTGGCGGCGGTAAACACCATATATTTT.

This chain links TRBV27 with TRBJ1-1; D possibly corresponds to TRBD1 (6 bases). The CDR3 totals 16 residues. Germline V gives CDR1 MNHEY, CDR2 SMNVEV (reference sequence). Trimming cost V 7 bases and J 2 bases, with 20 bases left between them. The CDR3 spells CASNPNTGNLNTEAFF. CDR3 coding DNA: TGTGCCAGCAACCCAAATACAGGGAACCTTAACACTGAAGCTTTCTTT.

CDR3 sequence reads: CASSQTSGSRINTDTQYF. The CDR3 DNA sequence: TGTGCCAGCAGCCAGACTAGCGGGTCAAGAATTAACACAGATACGCAGTATTTT. The V call is TRBV14, the J call TRBJ2-3; 10 nucleotides agree with TRBD2. Germline V CDR1 and CDR2: SGHDN, FVKESK. Trimming removed 3 bases from V and 2 bases from J; junction bases left unmatched: 11. The CDR3 totals 18 residues. The whole variable domain, remainder taken from reference TRBV14 and TRBJ2-3, is EAGVTQFPSHSVIEKGQTVTLRCDPISGHDNLYWYRRVMGKEIKFLLHFVKESKQDESGMPNNRFLAERTGGTYSTLKVQPAELEDSGVYFCASSQTSGSRINTDTQYFGPGTRLTVL.

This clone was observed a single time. The CDR3 DNA is TGTGCCACCAGCAACCCTCTTTTAGCGGGGGCGCAAGAGACCCAGTACTTC. Its protein is CATSNPLLAGAQETQYF. This sequence joins TRBV15 and TRBJ2-5, with TRBD2 identical over 9 bases. Unmatched junction bases numbered 11, after V lost 4 bases and J lost 2 bases. Germline V CDR1 and CDR2: LNHNV, YYDKDF (reference sequence). CDR3 size: 17 residues.

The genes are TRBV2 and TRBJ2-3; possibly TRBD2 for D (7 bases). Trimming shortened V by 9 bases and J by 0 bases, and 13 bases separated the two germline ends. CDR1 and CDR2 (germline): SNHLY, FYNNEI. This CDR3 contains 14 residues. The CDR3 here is CARGGVGSTDTQYF. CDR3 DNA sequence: TGTGCCAGAGGGGGGGTCGGAAGCACAGATACGCAGTATTTT.

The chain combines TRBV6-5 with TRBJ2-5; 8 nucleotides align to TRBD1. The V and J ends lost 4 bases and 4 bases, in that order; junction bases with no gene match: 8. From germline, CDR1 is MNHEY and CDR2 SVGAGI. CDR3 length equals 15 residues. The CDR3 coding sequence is TGTGCCAGCAGTTTGGACAGGGTCGGGATAGAGACCCAGTACTTC. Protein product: CASSLDRVGIETQYF.

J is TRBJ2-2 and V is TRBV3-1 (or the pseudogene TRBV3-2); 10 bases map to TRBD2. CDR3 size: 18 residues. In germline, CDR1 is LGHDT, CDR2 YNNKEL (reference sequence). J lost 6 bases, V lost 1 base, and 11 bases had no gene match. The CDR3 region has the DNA TGTGCCAGCAGCCAAGCAGGGAGTAGGCTAGCGGGAGCCGGGGAGCTGTTTTTT. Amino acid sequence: CASSQAGSRLAGAGELFF.

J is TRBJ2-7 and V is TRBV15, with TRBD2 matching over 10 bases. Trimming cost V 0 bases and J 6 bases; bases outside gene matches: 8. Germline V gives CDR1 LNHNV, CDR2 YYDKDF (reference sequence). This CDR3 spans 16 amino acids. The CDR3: CATSRDWLAGALEQYF. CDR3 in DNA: TGTGCCACCAGCAGAGATTGGCTAGCGGGAGCCCTCGAGCAGTACTTC.